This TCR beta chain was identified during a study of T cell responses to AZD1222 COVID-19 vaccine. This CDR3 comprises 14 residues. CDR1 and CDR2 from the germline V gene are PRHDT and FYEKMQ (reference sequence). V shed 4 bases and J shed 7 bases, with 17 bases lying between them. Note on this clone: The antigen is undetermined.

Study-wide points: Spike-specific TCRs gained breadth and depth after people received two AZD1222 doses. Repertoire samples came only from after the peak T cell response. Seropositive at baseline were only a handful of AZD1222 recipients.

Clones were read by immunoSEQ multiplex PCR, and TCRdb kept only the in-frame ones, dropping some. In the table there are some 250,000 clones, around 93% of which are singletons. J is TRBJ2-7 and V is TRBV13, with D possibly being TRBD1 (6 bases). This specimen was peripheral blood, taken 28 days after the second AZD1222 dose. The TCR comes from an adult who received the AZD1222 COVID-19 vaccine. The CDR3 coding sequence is TGTGCCAGCAGCTCCGAAGACAGGCCGGAGGAGCAGTACTTC. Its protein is CASSSEDRPEEQYF.